The clone carrying this T cell receptor beta chain was counted between two and nine times. Its antigen is currently unknown. These data originate in a study of blood T cells in healthy people across ages. With a J-beta primer mix and a sample-barcoded 5' primer, a second PCR ran about 7 to 12 cycles. Using its own MiXCR run on the 5' RACE reads, TCRdb lists one record per CDR3 protein. The top ten clones hold around 0.75% of a sample with fewer than 1,200,000 distinct CDR3 sequences, almost 25% of them seen once. With 3 bases removed from V and 0 bases from J, the gap between germline ends came to 15 bases. The length of the CDR3 is 16 residues. CDR1 is SGHTA, CDR2 FQGNSA, per germline. Overall study results and limits: Expanded clonotype shifts may have been confounded, as the donors had an unknown CMV status.

These data were also reused for a study on T cells of mothers and their children.

This chain links TRBV7-2 with TRBJ2-7; D may be TRBD1 (6 bases). Sequenced material: blood. The sequence derives from a girl aged 2 to 10 in good health. The CDR3 DNA reads as TGTGCCAGCAGCTTCGCTAACAGGGAAGACTCCTACGAGCAGTACTTC. It codes for CASSFANREDSYEQYF.